Following are 27 T cell receptor beta chains from one sample sequenced in a study of shared clonotypes between healthy human individuals. The assay was immunoSEQ multiplex PCR, and TCRdb's table has in-frame clones only and misses some. In the table there are millions of clones, about 92% of which are singletons. The naive CD8 fraction comprised CD45RO-negative cells positively selected for CCR7 and excluded terminally differentiated effector memory CD45RA+ cells. Specimen: naive CD8+ T cells from PBMCs. These receptors originate from a man younger than 35 in good health. Some clones in this sample may be carry-over from other donors' samples.

This clone appeared a single time. The chain uses TRBV28 and TRBJ1-5; no definite D call. The CDR3 runs 19 residues. Between the trimmed V and J ends, which lost 10 bases and 3 bases, there was a span of 31 bases. The germline gives CDR1 MDHEN, CDR2 SYDVKM. CDR3 coding DNA: TGTGCCAACCCGCCCTCCGGGGTTAGGAATCTAGGAACCAATCAGCCCCAGCATTTT. Translated, it gives CANPPSGVRNLGTNQPQHF.

The chain links TRBV11-2 to TRBJ1-4, with D possibly TRBD1 on 5 matching bases. Germline CDR1 and CDR2: SGHAT and FQNNGV. The CDR3 contains 16 residues. Trimming took 2 bases from V and 7 from J, leaving 17 bases between them. The CDR3 DNA is TGTGCCAGCAGCTTAAACCCAACAGGAATACGTGAAAAACTGTTTTTT. Translated: CASSLNPTGIREKLFF.

This chain joins TRBV27 and TRBJ2-7, with D perhaps matching TRBD1 or TRBD2 (5 bases each). V was shortened by 6 bases and J by 5 bases, with 14 bases between the two germline ends. The V gene's germline CDR1 is MNHEY and CDR2 SMNVEV (reference sequence). The CDR3 runs to 13 residues. The CDR3 region is CASSLGERDEQYF. DNA of the CDR3: TGTGCCAGCAGCCTGGGGGAGCGCGACGAGCAGTACTTC.

This clone was seen a few times. The rearrangement uses TRBV27 and TRBJ1-1; D may be TRBD1 (6 bases). CDR1 and CDR2 from the germline V gene are MNHEY and SMNVEV (reference sequence). The length of the CDR3 is 17 residues. V dropped 0 bases and J dropped 4 bases, with 18 bases sitting between them. The CDR3 spells CASSLSGAGARATEAFF. The CDR3 bases are TGTGCCAGCAGTTTATCGGGTGCAGGGGCTCGAGCCACTGAAGCTTTCTTT.

CDR3 loop: CASSLSYLNEQFF. In DNA form, the CDR3 reads TGTGCCAGCAGTTTATCCTACCTCAATGAGCAGTTCTTC. The chain links TRBV27 to TRBJ2-1; no reliable D call. The germline CDR1 and CDR2 sequences are MNHEY and SMNVEV (reference sequence). This CDR3 has 13 amino acids. V lost 0 bases to trimming and J lost 6 bases, with 6 bases between them.

A single count supports this clone. The gene calls are TRBV6-5 and TRBJ2-1, with D uncertain. The CDR3 is 16 amino acids. Deletions cut 0 bases from V and 5 bases from J, with 14 bases between. Germline CDR1 MNHEY, CDR2 SVGAGI. CDR3 sequence (DNA): TGTGCCAGCAGTTACTCGTCGCATTCTTGGAACAATGAGCAGTTCTTC. Amino acid sequence: CASSYSSHSWNNEQFF.

The rearrangement uses TRBV7-9 and TRBJ2-1; no clear D. V was shortened by 6 bases and J by 6 bases, with 9 bases between the two germline ends. This CDR3 spans 12 amino acids. Looked up from germline, CDR1 is SEHNR and CDR2 is FQNEAQ (reference sequence). The CDR3 DNA follows: TGTGCCAGCAGACCTACTACCAATGAGCAGTTCTTC. Its protein product is CASRPTTNEQFF.

The chain employs TRBV2 and TRBJ2-7, with 8 bases fitting TRBD1. After removal of 6 bases from V and 2 bases from J, the junction contained 3 bases not matched to a gene. Looked up from germline, CDR1 is SNHLY and CDR2 is FYNNEI. The CDR3 spans 13 residues. This CDR3 is CASRDRDPYEQYF. The CDR3 region has the DNA TGTGCCAGCAGGGACAGGGATCCCTACGAGCAGTACTTC.

The rearrangement links TRBV14 to TRBJ2-7; 10 nucleotides match TRBD1. Trimming at V came to 5 bases and at J to 5 bases, leaving 6 bases not matched to a gene. The V gene's germline CDR1 is SGHDN and CDR2 FVKESK. The CDR3 is 14 amino acids. CDR3 DNA: TGTGCCAGCAGCACCCGGGACAGGGGCCACGAGCAGTACTTC. It is translated as CASSTRDRGHEQYF.

The CDR3 bases are TGTGCCAGCAGCGCCGGAGATTTGAGAGGCTACACCTTC. Protein product: CASSAGDLRGYTF. This chain links TRBV9 with TRBJ1-2; D not resolved. The CDR3 spans 13 residues. Trimming took 3 bases from V and 8 from J, leaving 14 bases between them. In germline, CDR1 is SGDLS, CDR2 YYNGEE.

V usage is TRBV27 and J usage is TRBJ2-1; possible D gene TRBD2, 6 bases. CDR3 size: 15 residues. Germline lookup yields CDR1 MNHEY and CDR2 SMNVEV (reference sequence). V was pared by 6 bases and J by 6 bases, with 18 bases between. The CDR3 DNA is TGTGCCAGCAGCCAAATTATTGGGACTTCCAATGAGCAGTTCTTC. Its protein product is CASSQIIGTSNEQFF.

The chain recombines TRBV19 with TRBJ1-1; 7 bases line up with TRBD1. This CDR3 has 12 amino acids. The germline gives CDR1 LNHDA, CDR2 SQIVND (reference sequence). Trimming cost V 6 bases and J 7 bases; bases outside gene matches: 5. DNA of the CDR3: TGTGCCAGTAGCTTCTGGGACAGTGAAGCTTTCTTT. This codes for CASSFWDSEAFF.

CDR3 coding DNA: TGTGCCAGCAGCTTGGGGGCTGCCTACGAGCAGTACTTC. Translated: CASSLGAAYEQYF. J is TRBJ2-7 and V is TRBV9; possibly TRBD1 for D (6 bases). The CDR3 consists of 13 residues. V lost 4 bases and J 2 bases, leaving 10 bases between the germline ends. Germline CDR1 SGDLS, CDR2 YYNGEE.

The chain employs TRBV28 and TRBJ1-1; 10 bases map to TRBD1. Germline loops: CDR1 MDHEN, CDR2 SYDVKM. The CDR3 runs 15 residues. With 6 bases clipped from V and 4 bases from J, the junction kept 8 bases outside the gene matches. The CDR3 spells CASSRQTGGRTEAFF. The CDR3 DNA reads TGTGCCAGCAGCCGACAGACAGGGGGCCGCACTGAAGCTTTCTTT.

The chain uses TRBV28 and TRBJ1-1, with D uncertain. From germline, CDR1 is MDHEN and CDR2 SYDVKM. The ends were cut back, 2 bases at V and 10 bases at J, with 5 bases in the middle. The CDR3 loop spans 10 amino acids. CDR3 amino acids: CASSLPPAFF. The CDR3 coding sequence is TGTGCCAGCAGTTTACCGCCAGCTTTCTTT.

The chain employs TRBV14 and TRBJ2-1; D is uncertain. V shed 0 bases and J shed 7 bases, with 19 bases lying between them. Germline values: CDR1 SGHDN, CDR2 FVKESK. The CDR3 sequence is 17 residues long. This CDR3 is CASSQDYSNTPHNEQFF. The CDR3 DNA reads TGTGCCAGCAGCCAAGATTACTCGAACACCCCACATAATGAGCAGTTCTTC. Based on the CDR3 plus reference TRBV14 and TRBJ2-1, the full variable domain is EAGVTQFPSHSVIEKGQTVTLRCDPISGHDNLYWYRRVMGKEIKFLLHFVKESKQDESGMPNNRFLAERTGGTYSTLKVQPAELEDSGVYFCASSQDYSNTPHNEQFFGPGTRLTVL.

This chain joins TRBV9 and TRBJ2-5; D perhaps matches TRBD1 (5 bases). The CDR3 loop spans 14 amino acids. Trimming took 3 bases from V and 2 from J, leaving 11 bases between them. The V gene's germline CDR1 is SGDLS and CDR2 YYNGEE. The CDR3 region has the DNA TGTGCCAGCAGCGAGACAGTTTCTCAAGAGACCCAGTACTTC. Protein product: CASSETVSQETQYF.

About this clone itself: In the same sample, other DNA sequences code for this CDR3. The genes are TRBV6-6 and TRBJ2-7; D ambiguous. Germline CDR1 reads MNHNY; CDR2 reads SVGAGI (reference sequence). This CDR3 is 13 amino acids long. V was pared by 0 bases and J by 3 bases, with 6 bases between. As DNA, the CDR3 is TGTGCCAGCAGTTACTCGCAGGACTACGAGCAGTACTTC. Amino acid sequence: CASSYSQDYEQYF.

V and J are TRBV6-1 and TRBJ2-3; 8 bases match TRBD2. V was clipped by 8 bases and J by 3 bases; unmatched bases: 10. The CDR3 spans 15 residues. Germline V gene data show CDR1 as MNHNS and CDR2 as SASEGT. The CDR3 DNA reads as TGTGCCAGCGGTAGGACTAGCTGGGGTACAGATACGCAGTATTTT. It codes for CASGRTSWGTDTQYF.

The chain combines TRBV10-2 with TRBJ1-5, with a tentative D call TRBD1 (5 bases). Germline V gives CDR1 WSHSY, CDR2 SAAADI. This CDR3 contains 14 residues. Trimming took 3 bases from V and 3 from J, leaving 9 bases between them. The chain's CDR3 is CASSEVGANQPQHF. CDR3 coding DNA: TGCGCCAGCAGTGAAGTTGGGGCCAATCAGCCCCAGCATTTT.

This chain uses TRBV5-5 with TRBJ1-1; D uncertain. Germline lookup yields CDR1 SGHKS and CDR2 YYEKEE (reference sequence). Trimming cost V 0 bases and J 2 bases, with 11 bases left between them. The CDR3 is 15 amino acids. This CDR3 is CASSLGPAGNTEAFF. The CDR3 nucleotides are TGTGCCAGCAGCTTGGGGCCAGCAGGAAACACTGAAGCTTTCTTT. The variable domain in full, completed from reference TRBV5-5 and TRBJ1-1, reads DAGVTQSPTHLIKTRGQQVTLRCSPISGHKSVSWYQQVLGQGPQFIFQYYEKEERGRGNFPDRFSARQFPNYSSELNVNALLLGDSALYLCASSLGPAGNTEAFFGQGTRLTVV.

In this sample, this clone turned up a few times. The genes are TRBV4-1 and TRBJ1-1; D not certain. This CDR3 has 14 residues. V gave up 3 bases and J gave up 5 bases, with 13 bases separating them. Germline V gene sequence: CDR1 MGHRA, CDR2 YSYEKL. The CDR3 region is CASSQSGGRTEAFF. Here the CDR3 DNA reads TGCGCCAGCAGCCAGAGTGGCGGTCGGACTGAAGCTTTCTTT.

The V call is TRBV5-8, the J call TRBJ1-3; no clear D gene. CDR1 and CDR2 from the germline V gene are SGHTS and YDEGEE. The V end lost 1 base, the J end lost 0 bases, and 5 bases lay between the germline ends. This CDR3 is 14 amino acids long. Here the CDR3 reads CASSLIPSGNTIYF. CDR3 nucleotide sequence: TGTGCCAGCAGCTTGATCCCCTCTGGAAACACCATATATTTT.

For this clone: The sample holds other DNA sequences that translate to the same CDR3. The V and J genes are TRBV27 and TRBJ2-3, with 8 bases matching TRBD1. The V gene's germline CDR1 is MNHEY and CDR2 SMNVEV (reference sequence). This CDR3 is built from 15 residues. J gave up 2 bases and V 2 bases, and 3 bases lay outside the gene matches. The CDR3 bases are TGTGCCAGCAGTTTACGGACAGGGCCCACAGATACGCAGTATTTT. Its protein is CASSLRTGPTDTQYF.

The rearrangement uses TRBV4-1 and TRBJ2-5; 7 nucleotides align to TRBD2. With V trimmed by 3 bases and J by 1 base, 2 bases remained unmatched. The CDR3 consists of 14 residues. Germline V gene data show CDR1 as MGHRA and CDR2 as YSYEKL. Here the CDR3 DNA reads TGCGCCAGCAGCCAGGCTAGCGGCCAAGAGACCCAGTACTTC. Its translation is CASSQASGQETQYF.

This rearrangement joins TRBV23-1 to TRBJ2-6; 7 bases are shared with TRBD1. TRBV23-1 is sorted into the ORF group, with uncertain function. After removal of 2 bases from V and 0 bases from J, the junction contained 16 bases not matched to a gene. The CDR3 totals 21 residues. This CDR3 reads CASSQDRVKSTTLSGANVLTF. CDR3 DNA: TGCGCCAGCAGTCAAGACAGGGTAAAGTCAACTACGCTCTCTGGGGCCAACGTCCTGACTTTC.

V is TRBV28 and J is TRBJ1-5; weak D call: TRBD1 (6 bases). Germline V CDR1 and CDR2: MDHEN, SYDVKM. The CDR3 runs to 17 residues. The germline V and J ends were trimmed by 1 base and 7 bases, with 20 bases remaining between them. The CDR3 loop is CASSLSVRGGFFQPQHF. CDR3 bases: TGTGCCAGCAGTTTATCAGTCAGGGGTGGATTTTTCCAGCCCCAGCATTTT.